This T cell receptor beta chain was identified during a study of shared clonotypes between healthy human individuals. The germline V and J ends were trimmed by 1 base and 2 bases, with 11 bases remaining between them. The CDR3 runs to 15 residues. Germline V gene data show CDR1 as SGHDN and CDR2 as FVKESK. Clones were read by immunoSEQ multiplex PCR, and TCRdb kept only the in-frame ones, dropping some. The repertoire holds hundreds of thousands of clones, 73% seen once, with 1.5% to 2% in the top ten. The chain recombines TRBV14 with TRBJ1-2; tentative D call: TRBD1 (6 bases). What was sequenced was memory CD4+ T cells sorted from blood. Subset described: CD45RA-negative fraction. The clonotype was recovered from a woman aged 25 to 39 in good health. The CDR3 DNA sequence: TGTGCCAGCAGCCAAGGGACAGCGACCAACTATGGCTACACCTTC. Protein sequence: CASSQGTATNYGYTF. The entire variable domain, with the rest obtained from reference TRBV14 and TRBJ1-2, is as follows: EAGVTQFPSHSVIEKGQTVTLRCDPISGHDNLYWYRRVMGKEIKFLLHFVKESKQDESGMPNNRFLAERTGGTYSTLKVQPAELEDSGVYFCASSQGTATNYGYTFGSGTRLTVV.